This T cell receptor (beta chain) was recovered during a study of T-cell memory formation after mild COVID-19. This clonotype was found a few times. MiXCR was run by TCRdb on the 5' RACE reads, yielding one entry per CDR3 protein. Of roughly 150,000 distinct CDR3 sequences listed, approximately 14% are singletons. The junction had 4 bases not matched to a gene; V was cut back by 5 bases and J by 2 bases. Looked up from germline, CDR1 is SQVTM and CDR2 is ANQGSEA. CDR3 size: 13 residues. Sequencing was performed on PBMCs or a T cell subset sorted from them (not recorded which). This chain uses TRBV29-1 with TRBJ2-7, with 9 bases fitting TRBD1. The receptor was derived from an adult woman who had mild COVID-19 (a few samples of this study predate the infection). Cell type and time point are not known. The CDR3, as DNA: TGCAGCGTTTCGGGACAGGGAACCTACGAGCAGTACTTC. It codes for CSVSGQGTYEQYF.